The present T cell receptor beta chain was sequenced within a study of blood T cell repertoires in COVID-19. The V and J ends lost 10 bases and 1 base respectively, with 14 bases between them. Germline assignment: CDR1 MNHNY and CDR2 SVGAGI (reference sequence). The CDR3 has 13 residues. Generated by immunoSEQ multiplex PCR, the TCRdb table keeps only in-frame clones and is missing some. The profile shows around 80,000 clones, 65% to 85% of them singletons. The sequence derives from a man between 45 and 60 years old with COVID-19, enrolled during active disease. The chain is built from TRBV6-6 and TRBJ2-7; the D gene is possibly TRBD2 (6 bases). The specimen was peripheral blood. The CDR3 DNA follows: TGTGCCATATCTTCCGGGACTTCCTACGAGCAGTACTTC. Protein product: CAISSGTSYEQYF.